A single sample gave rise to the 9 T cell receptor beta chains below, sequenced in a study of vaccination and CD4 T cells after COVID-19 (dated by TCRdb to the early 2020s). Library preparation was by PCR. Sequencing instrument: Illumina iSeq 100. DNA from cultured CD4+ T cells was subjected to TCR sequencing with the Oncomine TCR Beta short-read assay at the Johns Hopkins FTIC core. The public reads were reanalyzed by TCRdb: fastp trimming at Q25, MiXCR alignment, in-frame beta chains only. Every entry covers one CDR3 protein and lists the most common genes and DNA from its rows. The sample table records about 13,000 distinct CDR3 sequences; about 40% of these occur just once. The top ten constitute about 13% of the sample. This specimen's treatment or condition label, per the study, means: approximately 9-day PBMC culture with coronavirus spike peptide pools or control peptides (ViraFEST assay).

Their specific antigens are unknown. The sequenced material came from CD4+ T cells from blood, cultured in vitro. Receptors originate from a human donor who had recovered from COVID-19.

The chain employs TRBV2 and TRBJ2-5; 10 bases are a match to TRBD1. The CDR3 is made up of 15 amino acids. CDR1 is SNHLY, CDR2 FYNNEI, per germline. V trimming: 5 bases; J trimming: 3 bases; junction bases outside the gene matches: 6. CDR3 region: CASSQPGQGKETQYF. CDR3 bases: TGTGCCAGCAGTCAACCGGGACAGGGGAAAGAGACCCAGTACTTC.

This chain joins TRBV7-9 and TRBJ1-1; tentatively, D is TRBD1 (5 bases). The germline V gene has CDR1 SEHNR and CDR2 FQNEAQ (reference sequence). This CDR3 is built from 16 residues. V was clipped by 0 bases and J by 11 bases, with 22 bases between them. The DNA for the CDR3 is TGTGCCAGCAGCTTAGCGTTGGGGGGGACTCTCTTGGCGGCTTTCTTT. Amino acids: CASSLALGGTLLAAFF.

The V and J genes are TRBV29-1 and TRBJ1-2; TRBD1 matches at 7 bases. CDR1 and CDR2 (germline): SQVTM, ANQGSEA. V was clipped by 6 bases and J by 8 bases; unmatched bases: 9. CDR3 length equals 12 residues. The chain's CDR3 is CSVPTGTGGYTF. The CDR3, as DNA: TGCAGCGTGCCGACAGGGACGGGCGGCTACACCTTC.

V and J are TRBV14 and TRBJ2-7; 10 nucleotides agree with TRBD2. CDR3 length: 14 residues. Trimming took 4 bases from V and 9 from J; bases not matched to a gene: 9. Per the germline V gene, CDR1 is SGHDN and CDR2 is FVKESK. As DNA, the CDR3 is TGTGCCAGCAGCCTGGGACTAGCGTCTTTGGGGCAGTACTTC. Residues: CASSLGLASLGQYF.

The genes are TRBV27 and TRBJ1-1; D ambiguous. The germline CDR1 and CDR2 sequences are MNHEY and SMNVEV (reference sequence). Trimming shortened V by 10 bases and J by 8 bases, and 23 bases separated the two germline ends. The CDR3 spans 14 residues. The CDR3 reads CATPGRRSLPEAFF. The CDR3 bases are TGTGCCACCCCAGGCAGGAGGAGTCTGCCGGAAGCTTTCTTT.

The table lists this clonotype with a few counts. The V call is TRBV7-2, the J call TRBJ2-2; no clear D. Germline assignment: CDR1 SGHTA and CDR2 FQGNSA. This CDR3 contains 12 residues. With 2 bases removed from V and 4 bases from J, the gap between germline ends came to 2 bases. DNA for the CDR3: TGTGCCAGCAGCTTAAGCACCGGGGAGCTGTTTTTT. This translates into CASSLSTGELFF.

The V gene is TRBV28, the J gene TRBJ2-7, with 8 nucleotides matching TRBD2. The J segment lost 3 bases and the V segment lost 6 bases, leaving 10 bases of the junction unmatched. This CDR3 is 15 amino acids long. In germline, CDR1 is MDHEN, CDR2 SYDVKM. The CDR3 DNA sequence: TGTGCCAGCAGGGCGGCGGGAGGCCTACTCTACGAGCAGTACTTC. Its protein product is CASRAAGGLLYEQYF. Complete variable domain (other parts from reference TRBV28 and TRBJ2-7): DVKVTQSSRYLVKRTGEKVFLECVQDMDHENMFWYRQDPGLGLRLIYFSYDVKMKEKGDIPEGYSVSREKKERFSLILESASTNQTSMYLCASRAAGGLLYEQYFGPGTRLTVT.

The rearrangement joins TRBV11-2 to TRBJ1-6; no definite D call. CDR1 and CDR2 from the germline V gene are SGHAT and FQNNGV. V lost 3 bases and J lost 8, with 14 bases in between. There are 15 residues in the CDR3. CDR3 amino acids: CASSFTGSTDSPLHF. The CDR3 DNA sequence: TGTGCCAGCAGCTTTACGGGGTCTACGGATTCACCCCTCCACTTT. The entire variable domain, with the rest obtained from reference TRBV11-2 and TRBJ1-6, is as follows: EAGVAQSPRYKIIEKRQSVAFWCNPISGHATLYWYQQILGQGPKLLIQFQNNGVVDDSQLPKDRFSAERLKGVDSTLKIQPAKLEDSAVYLCASSFTGSTDSPLHFGNGTRLTVT.

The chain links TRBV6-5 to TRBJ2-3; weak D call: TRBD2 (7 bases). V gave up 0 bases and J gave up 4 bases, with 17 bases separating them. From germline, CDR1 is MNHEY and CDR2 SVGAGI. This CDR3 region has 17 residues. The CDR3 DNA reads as TGTGCCAGCAGTTACTCGAGGGGGGGACATTCGGCAGATACGCAGTATTTT. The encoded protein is CASSYSRGGHSADTQYF.